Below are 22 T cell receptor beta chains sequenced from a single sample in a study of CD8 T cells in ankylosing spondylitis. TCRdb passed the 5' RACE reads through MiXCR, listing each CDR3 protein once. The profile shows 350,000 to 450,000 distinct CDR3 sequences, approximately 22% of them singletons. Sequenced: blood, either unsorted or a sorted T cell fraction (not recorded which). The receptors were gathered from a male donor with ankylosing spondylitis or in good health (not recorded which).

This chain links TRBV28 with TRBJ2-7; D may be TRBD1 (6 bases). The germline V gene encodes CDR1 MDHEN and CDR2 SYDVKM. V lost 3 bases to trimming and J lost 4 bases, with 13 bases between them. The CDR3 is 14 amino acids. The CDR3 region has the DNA TGTGCCAGCAGTTTTACCGACAGGTCGTACGAGCAGTACTTC. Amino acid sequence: CASSFTDRSYEQYF.

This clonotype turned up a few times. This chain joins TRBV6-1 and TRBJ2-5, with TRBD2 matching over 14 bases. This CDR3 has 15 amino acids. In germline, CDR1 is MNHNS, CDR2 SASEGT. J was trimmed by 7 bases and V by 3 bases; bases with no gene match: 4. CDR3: CASSERTSGGRTQYF. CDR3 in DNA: TGTGCCAGCAGTGAGAGGACTAGCGGGGGGCGGACCCAGTACTTC.

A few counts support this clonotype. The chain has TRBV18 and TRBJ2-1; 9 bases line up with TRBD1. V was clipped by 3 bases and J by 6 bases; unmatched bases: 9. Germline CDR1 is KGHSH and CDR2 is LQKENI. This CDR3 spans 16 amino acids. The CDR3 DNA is TGTGCCAGCTCACCTCCGGCACAGGGGGCCCTCAATGAGCAGTTCTTC. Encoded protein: CASSPPAQGALNEQFF.

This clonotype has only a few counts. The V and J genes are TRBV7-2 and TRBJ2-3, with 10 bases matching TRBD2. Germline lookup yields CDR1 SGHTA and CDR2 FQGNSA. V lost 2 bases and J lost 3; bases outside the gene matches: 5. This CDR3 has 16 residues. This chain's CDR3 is CASSLILAGLTDTQYF. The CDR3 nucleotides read TGTGCCAGCAGCTTAATACTAGCGGGGTTGACAGATACGCAGTATTTT.

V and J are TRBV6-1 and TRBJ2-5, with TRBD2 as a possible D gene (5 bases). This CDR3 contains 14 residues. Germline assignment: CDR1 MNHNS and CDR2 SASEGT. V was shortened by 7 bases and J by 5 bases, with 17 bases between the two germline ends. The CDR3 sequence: CASNPRIGVETQYF. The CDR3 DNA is TGTGCCAGCAACCCTAGGATCGGGGTGGAGACCCAGTACTTC.

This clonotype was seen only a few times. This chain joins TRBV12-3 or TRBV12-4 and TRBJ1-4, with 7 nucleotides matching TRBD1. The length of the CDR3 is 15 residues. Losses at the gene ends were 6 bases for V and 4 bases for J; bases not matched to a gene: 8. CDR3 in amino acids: CASSETGLINEKLFF. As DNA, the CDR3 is TGTGCCAGCAGCGAGACAGGGTTGATTAATGAAAAACTGTTTTTT.

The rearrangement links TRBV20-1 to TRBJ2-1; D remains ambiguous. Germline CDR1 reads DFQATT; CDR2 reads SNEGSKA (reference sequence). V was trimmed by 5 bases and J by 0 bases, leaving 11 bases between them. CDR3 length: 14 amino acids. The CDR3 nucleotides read TGCAGTGCTGGAGCCGAGCACTCCTACAATGAGCAGTTCTTC. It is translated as CSAGAEHSYNEQFF.

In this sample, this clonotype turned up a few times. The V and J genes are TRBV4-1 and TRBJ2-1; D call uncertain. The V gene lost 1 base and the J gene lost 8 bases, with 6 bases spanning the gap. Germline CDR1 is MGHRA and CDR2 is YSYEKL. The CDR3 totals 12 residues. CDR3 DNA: TGCGCCAGCAGCCAAGGGCGAGATGAGCAGTTCTTC. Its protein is CASSQGRDEQFF.

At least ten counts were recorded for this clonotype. In nucleotides, the CDR3 is TGTGCCAGCAGCTTAGTAAACTTCCAAGAGACCCAGTACTTC. This translates into CASSLVNFQETQYF. V gene TRBV7-9 combines with J gene TRBJ2-5, with no clear D. Germline V gene sequence: CDR1 SEHNR, CDR2 FQNEAQ (reference sequence). V lost 1 base, J lost 1 base, and 7 bases lay in between. This CDR3 contains 14 residues.

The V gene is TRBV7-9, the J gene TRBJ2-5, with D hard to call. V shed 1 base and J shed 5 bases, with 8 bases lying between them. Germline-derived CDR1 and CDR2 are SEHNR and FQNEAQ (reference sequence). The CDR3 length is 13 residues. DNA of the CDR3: TGTGCCAGCAGCTTAGGGGGTACGGAGACCCAGTACTTC. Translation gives CASSLGGTETQYF.

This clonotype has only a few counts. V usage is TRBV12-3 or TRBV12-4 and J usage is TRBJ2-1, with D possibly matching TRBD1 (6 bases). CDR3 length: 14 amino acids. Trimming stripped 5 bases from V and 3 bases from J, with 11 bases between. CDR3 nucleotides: TGTGCCAGCAGTCCACAGGACAGCTACAATGAGCAGTTCTTC. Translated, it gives CASSPQDSYNEQFF.

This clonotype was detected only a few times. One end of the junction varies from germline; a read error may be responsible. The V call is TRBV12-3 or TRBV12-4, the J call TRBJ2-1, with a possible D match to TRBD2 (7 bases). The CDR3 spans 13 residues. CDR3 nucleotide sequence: TGTGCCAGCAGTCCTTTTGGGGGGGCCGGGGGGATCTTC. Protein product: CASSPFGGAGGIF.

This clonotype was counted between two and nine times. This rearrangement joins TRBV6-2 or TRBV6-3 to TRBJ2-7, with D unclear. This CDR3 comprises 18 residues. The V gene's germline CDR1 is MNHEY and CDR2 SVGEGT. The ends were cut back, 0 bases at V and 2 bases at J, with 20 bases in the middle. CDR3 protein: CASSYSAPDRPRPYEQYF. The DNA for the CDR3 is TGTGCCAGCAGTTACTCAGCTCCGGACCGCCCCAGGCCCTACGAGCAGTACTTC.

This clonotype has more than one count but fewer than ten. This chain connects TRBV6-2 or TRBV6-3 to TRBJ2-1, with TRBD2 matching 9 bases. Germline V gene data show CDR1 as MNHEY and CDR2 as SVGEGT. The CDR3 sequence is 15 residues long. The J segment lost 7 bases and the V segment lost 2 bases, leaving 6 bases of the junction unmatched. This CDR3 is CASSYRGGAWNEQFF. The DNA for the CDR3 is TGTGCCAGCAGTTACCGCGGGGGGGCCTGGAATGAGCAGTTCTTC.

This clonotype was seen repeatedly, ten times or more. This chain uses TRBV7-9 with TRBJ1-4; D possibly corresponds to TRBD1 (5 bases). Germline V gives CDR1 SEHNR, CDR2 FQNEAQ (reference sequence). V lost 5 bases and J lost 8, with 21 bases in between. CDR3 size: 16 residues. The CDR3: CASSDRTLGTTEKLFF. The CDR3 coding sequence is TGTGCCAGCAGCGACCGAACCCTGGGGACGACCGAAAAACTGTTTTTT.

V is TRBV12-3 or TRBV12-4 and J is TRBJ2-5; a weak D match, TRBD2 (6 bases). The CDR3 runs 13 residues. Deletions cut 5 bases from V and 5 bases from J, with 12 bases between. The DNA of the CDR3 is TGTGCCAGCAGTGGGGACTGGGGGGAGACCCAGTACTTC. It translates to CASSGDWGETQYF.

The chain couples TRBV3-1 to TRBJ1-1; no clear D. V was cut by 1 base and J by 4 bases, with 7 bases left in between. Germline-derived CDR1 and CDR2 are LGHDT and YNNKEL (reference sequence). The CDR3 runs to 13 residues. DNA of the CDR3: TGTGCCAGCAGCCAAGGGATCGGCACTGAAGCTTTCTTT. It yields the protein CASSQGIGTEAFF.

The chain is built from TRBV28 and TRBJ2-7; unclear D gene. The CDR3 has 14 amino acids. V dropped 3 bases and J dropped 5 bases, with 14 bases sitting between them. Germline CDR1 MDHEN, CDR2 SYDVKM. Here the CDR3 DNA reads TGTGCCAGCAGTTTTAGTGGGATTAACCACGAGCAGTACTTC. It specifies CASSFSGINHEQYF. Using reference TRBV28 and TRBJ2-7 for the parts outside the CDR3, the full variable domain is DVKVTQSSRYLVKRTGEKVFLECVQDMDHENMFWYRQDPGLGLRLIYFSYDVKMKEKGDIPEGYSVSREKKERFSLILESASTNQTSMYLCASSFSGINHEQYFGPGTRLTVT.

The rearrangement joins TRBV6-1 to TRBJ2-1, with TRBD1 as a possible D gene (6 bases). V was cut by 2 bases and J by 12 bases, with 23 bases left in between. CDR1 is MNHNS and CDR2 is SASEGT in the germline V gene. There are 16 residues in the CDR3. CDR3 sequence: CASSEPMQGYLRGQFF. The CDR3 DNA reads TGTGCCAGCAGTGAACCTATGCAGGGGTACCTACGGGGGCAGTTCTTC.

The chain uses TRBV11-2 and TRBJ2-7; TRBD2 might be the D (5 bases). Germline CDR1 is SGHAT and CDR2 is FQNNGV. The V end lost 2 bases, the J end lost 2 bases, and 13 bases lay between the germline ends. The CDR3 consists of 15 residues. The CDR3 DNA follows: TGTGCCAGCAGCTTATTACGGGGAATCGCCTACGAGCAGTACTTC. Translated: CASSLLRGIAYEQYF.

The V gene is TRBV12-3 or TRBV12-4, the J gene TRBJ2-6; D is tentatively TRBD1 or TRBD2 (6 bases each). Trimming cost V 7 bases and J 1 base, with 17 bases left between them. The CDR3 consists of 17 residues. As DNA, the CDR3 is TGTGCCAGCACCCGGGGGCGACACCCATCTGGGGCCAACGTCCTGACTTTC. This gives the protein CASTRGRHPSGANVLTF.

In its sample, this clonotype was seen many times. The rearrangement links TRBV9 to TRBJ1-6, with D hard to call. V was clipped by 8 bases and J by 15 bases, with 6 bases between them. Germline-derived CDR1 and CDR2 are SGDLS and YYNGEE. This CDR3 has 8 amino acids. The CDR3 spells CASKDLHF. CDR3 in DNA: TGTGCCAGTAAGGACCTCCACTTT.